The entry below describes one T cell receptor (beta chain). Then a second PCR, running about 6 to 11 cycles, was carried out with a sample-barcoded 5' primer and a J-beta primer mix. TCRdb recomputed calls from the 5' RACE reads with MiXCR, one row per CDR3 protein. The table shows roughly 1,500,000 distinct CDR3 sequences, with roughly 32% occurring only once. The data are from a study of blood T cells in healthy people across ages. Across the study: Per two T cells, about one barcoded beta molecule was captured through template switching.

The CDR3 contains 13 residues. The V gene end was trimmed by 4 bases and the J gene end by 4 bases; junction bases not matched to a gene: 3. The germline V gene encodes CDR1 MNHNY and CDR2 SVGAGI (reference sequence). The receptor was derived from a woman in her twenties or thirties in good health. Material: blood. The rearrangement links TRBV6-6 to TRBJ2-5, with TRBD1 matching 7 bases. The DNA of the CDR3 is TGTGCCAGCAGTTTTCGACAGGGAGAGACCCAGTACTTC. It encodes CASSFRQGETQYF.